The 26 T cell receptor beta chains given below trace back to one sample, sequenced in a study of blood T cell repertoires in COVID-19. Assay: immunoSEQ multiplex PCR; the TCRdb copy retains only in-frame clones and omits some. The table lists about 97,000 clones, more than 75% of them singletons, with about 20% in the top ten. The sample comprised peripheral blood. The receptor source for this set is a human donor in a cohort sampled during active COVID-19.

The chain employs TRBV6-5 and TRBJ2-7; 11 nucleotides agree with TRBD1. This CDR3 is 16 amino acids long. Losses at the gene ends were 0 bases for V and 4 bases for J; bases not matched to a gene: 5. Germline V gives CDR1 MNHEY, CDR2 SVGAGI. CDR3 loop: CASSYSWTGGAYEQYF. CDR3 sequence (DNA): TGTGCCAGCAGTTACTCGTGGACAGGGGGCGCATACGAGCAGTACTTC.

The chain couples TRBV5-1 to TRBJ2-1; D is possibly TRBD2 (6 bases). Per the germline V gene, CDR1 is SGHRS and CDR2 is YFSETQ. The CDR3 is 13 residues long. V shed 0 bases and J shed 13 bases, with 14 bases lying between them. The CDR3 loop is CASSLERELGQFF. The CDR3 DNA follows: TGCGCCAGCAGCTTGGAACGGGAGTTAGGACAGTTCTTC.

The chain links TRBV6-4 to TRBJ1-1; maybe TRBD1 (6 bases). This CDR3 comprises 15 residues. Trimming cost V 5 bases and J 1 base, with 14 bases left between them. The V gene's germline CDR1 is MRHNA and CDR2 SNTAGT. CDR3 bases: TGTGCCAGCAGTCTTGGCCAGGACAGGAACACTGAAGCTTTCTTT. It codes for CASSLGQDRNTEAFF.

The rearrangement uses TRBV5-1 and TRBJ1-6; D perhaps matches TRBD1 (6 bases). CDR3 size: 13 residues. Trimming removed 4 bases from V and 8 bases from J, with 10 bases in between. From germline, CDR1 is SGHRS and CDR2 YFSETQ. DNA for the CDR3: TGCGCCAGCAGCCGATCAGGGGATTCACCCCTCCACTTT. It codes for CASSRSGDSPLHF.

DNA of the CDR3: TGTGCCAGCAGCTTTTCCGGACAGGCGGGCACTGAAGCTTTCTTT. This gives the protein CASSFSGQAGTEAFF. The chain couples TRBV7-3 to TRBJ1-1, with 7 bases lining up with TRBD1. CDR1 SGHTA and CDR2 FQGTGA come from the germline V gene. The CDR3 sequence is 15 residues long. The V gene end was trimmed by 3 bases and the J gene end by 4 bases; junction bases not matched to a gene: 8.

The chain joins TRBV6-5 to TRBJ1-2, with D tentatively TRBD1 (5 bases). The CDR3 is 11 residues long. V was trimmed by 8 bases and J by 10 bases, leaving 14 bases between them. CDR1 and CDR2 from the germline V gene are MNHEY and SVGAGI. CDR3 sequence reads: CASRGVGHYTF. In DNA form, the CDR3 reads TGTGCCAGCCGCGGGGTGGGGCACTACACCTTC.

The chain employs TRBV5-1 and TRBJ2-7; possible D gene TRBD1, 6 bases. The CDR3 spans 13 residues. The V gene's germline CDR1 is SGHRS and CDR2 YFSETQ. This CDR3 is CACGQPHSYEQYF. CDR3 coding DNA: TGCGCATGCGGACAGCCACACTCCTACGAGCAGTACTTC.

V is TRBV27 and J is TRBJ2-7; D not resolved. CDR1 is MNHEY and CDR2 is SMNVEV in the germline V gene (reference sequence). Between the trimmed V and J ends, which lost 5 bases and 6 bases, there was a span of 17 bases. This CDR3 is built from 14 residues. For the CDR3, the DNA is TGTGCCAGCAGTGTCAATACGATTCCAGGCGAGCAGTACTTC. Translated: CASSVNTIPGEQYF.

The chain couples TRBV16 to TRBJ1-1; possible D gene TRBD1, 5 bases. V lost 2 bases and J 6 bases, leaving 13 bases between the germline ends. The germline CDR1 and CDR2 sequences are KGHSY and FQNENV. This CDR3 region has 14 residues. The CDR3 reads CASSQSRVGAEAFF. DNA for the CDR3: TGTGCCAGCAGCCAAAGTAGGGTAGGGGCTGAAGCTTTCTTT. The full variable domain, in which reference TRBV16 and TRBJ1-1 provide the parts outside the CDR3, is GEEVAQTPKHLVRGEGQKAKLYCAPIKGHSYVFWYQQVLKNEFKFLISFQNENVFDETGMPKERFSAKCLPNSPCSLEIQATKLEDSAVYFCASSQSRVGAEAFFGQGTRLTVV.

The chain is built from TRBV19 and TRBJ1-4, with 9 positions matching TRBD1. Germline CDR1 is LNHDA and CDR2 is SQIVND (reference sequence). Germline trimming cut 6 bases from V and 5 bases from J; bases unmatched to any gene: 19. The CDR3 totals 19 residues. This CDR3 reads CASSIGQGLPGHFNEKLFF. In nucleotides, the CDR3 is TGTGCCAGTAGCATCGGACAGGGGTTACCCGGCCACTTCAATGAAAAACTGTTTTTT.

The J gene is TRBJ1-6, the V gene TRBV27, with D tentatively TRBD1 (5 bases). Between the trimmed V and J ends, which lost 2 bases and 10 bases, there was a span of 9 bases. CDR3 length equals 13 residues. CDR1 and CDR2 (germline): MNHEY, SMNVEV (reference sequence). The CDR3 loop is CASSLPGGSPLHF. The CDR3 bases are TGTGCCAGCAGTTTACCGGGGGGGTCACCCCTCCACTTT.

The CDR3 DNA reads TGTGCCAGTTTCCAGGGGGCCCGATCCTACGAGCAGTACTTC. It encodes CASFQGARSYEQYF. The chain employs TRBV28 and TRBJ2-7, with 8 bases lining up with TRBD1. Germline-derived CDR1 and CDR2 are MDHEN and SYDVKM. The CDR3 covers 14 residues. Trimming removed 9 bases from V and 1 base from J; junction bases left unmatched: 8.

The genes are TRBV7-2 and TRBJ1-1; D is unclear. Looked up from germline, CDR1 is SGHTA and CDR2 is FQGNSA. The CDR3 extends over 11 amino acids. V was trimmed by 3 bases and J by 7 bases, leaving 6 bases between them. The CDR3 region is CASSLRREAFF. CDR3 nucleotide sequence: TGTGCCAGCAGCTTGCGCCGTGAAGCTTTCTTT. Looking up the rest from reference TRBV7-2 and TRBJ1-1 gives the full variable domain: GAGVSQSPSNKVTEKGKDVELRCDPISGHTALYWYRQSLGQGLEFLIYFQGNSAPDKSGLPSDRFSAERTGGSVSTLTIQRTQQEDSAVYLCASSLRREAFFGQGTRLTVV.

This rearrangement joins TRBV7-9 to TRBJ2-7; 7 bases align to TRBD1. V was pared by 5 bases and J by 3 bases, with 10 bases of the junction left unmatched. The CDR3 runs 15 residues. The germline V gene has CDR1 SEHNR and CDR2 FQNEAQ (reference sequence). CDR3 nucleotides: TGTGCCAGCAGCGATACCGGGACAGTTTTCTACGAGCAGTACTTC. Translation gives CASSDTGTVFYEQYF.

V is TRBV19 and J is TRBJ1-4; 8 bases align to TRBD1. CDR3 length equals 17 residues. The ends lost 3 bases at V and 5 bases at J; junction bases unmatched: 11. From germline, CDR1 is LNHDA and CDR2 SQIVND (reference sequence). The CDR3 DNA reads as TGTGCCAGTAGTATTCCTGGACAGGGATTAACAAATGAAAAACTGTTTTTT. As protein: CASSIPGQGLTNEKLFF. Combining the CDR3 with reference TRBV19 and TRBJ1-4 gives the whole variable domain DGGITQSPKYLFRKEGQNVTLSCEQNLNHDAMYWYRQDPGQGLRLIYYSQIVNDFQKGDIAEGYSVSREKKESFPLTVTSAQKNPTAFYLCASSIPGQGLTNEKLFFGSGTQLSVL.

This chain joins TRBV18 and TRBJ2-7, with a weak D call TRBD1 (6 bases). V was shortened by 5 bases and J by 4 bases, with 15 bases between the two germline ends. Germline-derived CDR1 and CDR2 are KGHSH and LQKENI. The CDR3 has 14 residues. The CDR3, as DNA: TGTGCCAGCTCAAGGGCTACAGGGTTATACGAGCAGTACTTC. It codes for CASSRATGLYEQYF.

The gene calls are TRBV19 and TRBJ2-5, with 9 bases lining up with TRBD1. This CDR3 has 14 amino acids. After removal of 7 bases from V and 1 base from J, the junction contained 4 bases not matched to a gene. Germline CDR1 LNHDA, CDR2 SQIVND (reference sequence). The CDR3 DNA follows: TGTGCCAGTAACCCGGACAGGGGCCAAGAGACCCAGTACTTC. Residues: CASNPDRGQETQYF. The whole variable domain, filled in from reference TRBV19 and TRBJ2-5, reads DGGITQSPKYLFRKEGQNVTLSCEQNLNHDAMYWYRQDPGQGLRLIYYSQIVNDFQKGDIAEGYSVSREKKESFPLTVTSAQKNPTAFYLCASNPDRGQETQYFGPGTRLLVL.

The chain recombines TRBV7-2 with TRBJ2-3, with TRBD2 identical over 8 bases. The germline CDR1 and CDR2 sequences are SGHTA and FQGNSA. V was clipped by 4 bases and J by 2 bases; unmatched bases: 8. The CDR3 has 16 amino acids. This CDR3 reads CASSSHRRGATDTQYF. The CDR3 DNA is TGTGCCAGCAGCTCCCACAGGCGGGGGGCCACAGATACGCAGTATTTT.

CDR3 nucleotide sequence: TGTGCCAGCAGCTCTGGGACGGGGGTTAGTGGCTACACCTTC. Translating it yields CASSSGTGVSGYTF. The chain couples TRBV11-2 to TRBJ1-2; D may be TRBD1 (5 bases). The V end was cut by 4 bases, the J end by 7 bases, with 16 bases between. This CDR3 has 14 amino acids. Germline V gives CDR1 SGHAT, CDR2 FQNNGV.

The rearrangement joins TRBV28 to TRBJ1-5; D is uncertain. Per germline, CDR1 MDHEN and CDR2 SYDVKM. Trimming removed 3 bases at V and 15 bases at J, with 15 bases between. The CDR3 spans 12 residues. CDR3: CASSFPLVAPHF. The CDR3 bases are TGTGCCAGCAGTTTTCCCCTCGTGGCCCCGCATTTT.

This chain joins TRBV24-1 and TRBJ2-1, with 11 bases matching TRBD2. Germline CDR1 reads KGHDR; CDR2 reads SFDVKD. Trimming removed 4 bases from V and 6 bases from J; junction bases left unmatched: 4. This CDR3 comprises 15 residues. CDR3 residues: CATSDTGTSGNEQFF. In DNA, the CDR3 is TGTGCCACCAGTGACACCGGGACTAGCGGCAATGAGCAGTTCTTC.

This rearrangement joins TRBV24-1 to TRBJ1-1; D might be TRBD1 (6 bases). Trimming removed 6 bases at V and 11 bases at J, with 12 bases between. Germline CDR1 KGHDR, CDR2 SFDVKD. The CDR3 spans 11 residues. This CDR3 reads CATSLEGEAFF. The DNA for the CDR3 is TGTGCCACCAGTCTCGAGGGGGAGGCTTTCTTT.

The chain has TRBV6-2 or TRBV6-3 and TRBJ2-2; TRBD2 aligns across 10 bases. The CDR3 spans 17 residues. Germline-derived CDR1 and CDR2 are MNHEY and SVGEGT. J gave up 4 bases and V 2 bases, and 7 bases lay outside the gene matches. Here the CDR3 reads CASSYPVASGSTGELFF. For the CDR3, the DNA is TGTGCCAGCAGTTACCCGGTGGCTAGCGGGAGCACCGGGGAGCTGTTTTTT.

The CDR3 DNA reads TGCAGCGTTGGCCGCGCAGGGGAGTGGAGTTCTGAAGCTTTCTTT. Translated: CSVGRAGEWSSEAFF. V is TRBV29-1 and J is TRBJ1-1; possible D gene TRBD1, 6 bases. Trimming removed 4 bases from V and 6 bases from J, with 21 bases in between. The CDR3 has 15 amino acids. Germline V gene data show CDR1 as SQVTM and CDR2 as ANQGSEA. Combining the CDR3 with reference TRBV29-1 and TRBJ1-1 gives the whole variable domain SAVISQKPSRDICQRGTSLTIQCQVDSQVTMMFWYRQQPGQSLTLIATANQGSEATYESGFVIDKFPISRPNLTFSTLTVSNMSPEDSSIYLCSVGRAGEWSSEAFFGQGTRLTVV.

This clone was seen a single time. The chain recombines TRBV2 with TRBJ2-3; 11 bases map to TRBD2. Germline V gene sequence: CDR1 SNHLY, CDR2 FYNNEI. V lost 6 bases, J lost 3 bases, and 11 bases stayed unmatched. This CDR3 spans 17 amino acids. The CDR3 nucleotides read TGTGCCAGCAGACTAGCGGGAGTTGGTATTTTGACAGATACGCAGTATTTT. Its translation is CASRLAGVGILTDTQYF.

The rearrangement joins TRBV7-8 to TRBJ1-6; D is ambiguous. Germline V gives CDR1 SGHVS, CDR2 FQNEAQ. Trimming removed 5 bases at V and 5 bases at J, with 13 bases between. This CDR3 has 15 residues. The CDR3 DNA follows: TGTGCCAGCAGCCCCGAGGGCCTAAATAATTCACCCCTCCACTTT. Residues: CASSPEGLNNSPLHF.